These 8 T cell receptor beta chains came from one sample sequenced in a study of T cell responses to AZD1222 COVID-19 vaccine. Repertoires were generated with immunoSEQ multiplex PCR, while TCRdb's copy carries only in-frame clones and drops some. The top ten hold roughly 1.5% of the sample, which has some 150,000 clones, over 85% seen once. The source material was peripheral blood, sampled 28 days after the second AZD1222 dose. The source is an adult who received the AZD1222 COVID-19 vaccine.

This chain uses TRBV5-4 with TRBJ2-1, with 12 nucleotides matching TRBD2. This CDR3 region has 16 residues. V shed 3 bases, J shed 3 bases, and the junction held 4 bases outside the gene matches. Germline lookup yields CDR1 SGHNT and CDR2 YYREEE (reference sequence). In nucleotides, the CDR3 is TGTGCCAGCAGCTCGCGACTAGCGGGGGACTACAATGAGCAGTTCTTC. Its translation is CASSSRLAGDYNEQFF.

This clone was seen more than once but under ten times. DNA of the CDR3: TGTGCCAGTAGTATACCACACAGCGACTATGGCTACACCTTC. This encodes CASSIPHSDYGYTF. V and J are TRBV19 and TRBJ1-2; D not certain. The V gene's germline CDR1 is LNHDA and CDR2 SQIVND (reference sequence). Trimming cost V 2 bases and J 3 bases, with 10 bases left between them. This CDR3 is built from 14 residues. Together with reference TRBV19 and TRBJ1-2, the CDR3 gives the full variable domain: DGGITQSPKYLFRKEGQNVTLSCEQNLNHDAMYWYRQDPGQGLRLIYYSQIVNDFQKGDIAEGYSVSREKKESFPLTVTSAQKNPTAFYLCASSIPHSDYGYTFGSGTRLTVV.

This chain joins TRBV28 and TRBJ2-3; D unclear. This CDR3 has 15 residues. Deletions cut 7 bases from V and 1 base from J, with 15 bases between. CDR1 and CDR2 (germline): MDHEN, SYDVKM. CDR3 protein: CASNAMDFGTDTQYF. The DNA of the CDR3 is TGTGCCAGCAACGCCATGGATTTCGGCACAGATACGCAGTATTTT.

This clone appeared a single time. This chain connects TRBV7-2 to TRBJ2-1; no firm D call. V was cut by 3 bases and J by 6 bases, with 12 bases left in between. Germline-derived CDR1 and CDR2 are SGHTA and FQGNSA. The CDR3 spans 14 residues. The CDR3 DNA reads TGTGCCAGCAGCTTCCCCCTGCGAGGCAATGAGCAGTTCTTC. Residues: CASSFPLRGNEQFF.

Here the CDR3 reads CAISESNRGFQETQYF. The CDR3 coding sequence is TGTGCCATCAGTGAGTCGAATAGGGGGTTTCAAGAGACCCAGTACTTC. V gene TRBV10-3 combines with J gene TRBJ2-5; the D gene is possibly TRBD1 (6 bases). V lost 0 bases and J lost 2, with 13 bases in between. Germline values: CDR1 ENHRY, CDR2 SYGVKD. CDR3 length: 16 amino acids.

The chain carries TRBV19 and TRBJ1-1; 10 nucleotides line up with TRBD1. The CDR3 has 13 residues. In germline, CDR1 is LNHDA, CDR2 SQIVND (reference sequence). With V trimmed by 1 base and J by 9 bases, 2 bases remained unmatched. CDR3 sequence: CASSIGDRGQAFF. The CDR3 DNA reads TGTGCCAGTAGTATAGGGGACAGGGGTCAAGCTTTCTTT.

V gene TRBV7-8 combines with J gene TRBJ2-1, with 11 bases matching TRBD2. The junction had 8 bases not matched to a gene; V was cut back by 3 bases and J by 7 bases. The CDR3 loop spans 16 amino acids. Germline V gene lookup returns CDR1 SGHVS and CDR2 FQNEAQ. The CDR3 reads CASSFRTSGSRNEQFF. CDR3 bases: TGTGCCAGCAGCTTCCGGACTAGCGGGTCCAGGAATGAGCAGTTCTTC.

This clone has only one observation. This chain joins TRBV10-3 and TRBJ2-2, with D possibly matching TRBD2 (6 bases). CDR3 size: 14 residues. The V gene lost 10 bases and the J gene lost 6 bases, with 18 bases spanning the gap. Germline assignment: CDR1 ENHRY and CDR2 SYGVKD. The CDR3 sequence is CASAPEGIAGELFF. CDR3 bases: TGTGCCAGTGCACCGGAGGGAATAGCCGGGGAGCTGTTTTTT.